One and the same sample provided the 17 T cell receptor beta chains below, sequenced in a study of CD8 T cells in ankylosing spondylitis. One entry per CDR3 protein results from TCRdb running MiXCR on the 5' RACE reads. The data show a few hundred thousand distinct CDR3 sequences, around 20% seen once. Sequenced: blood, either unsorted or a sorted T cell fraction (not recorded which). These receptor sequences come from a female donor with ankylosing spondylitis or in good health (not recorded which).

This clonotype has just a few counts. The chain has TRBV20-1 and TRBJ2-3, with D possibly matching TRBD2 (6 bases). Trimming took off 3 bases at V and 2 bases at J, with 18 bases between the two ends. Germline V lookup: CDR1 DFQATT, CDR2 SNEGSKA (reference sequence). This CDR3 is 16 amino acids long. CDR3: CSASARLVGNTDTQYF. The DNA of the CDR3 is TGCAGTGCTAGCGCAAGACTAGTGGGAAACACAGATACGCAGTATTTT.

At least ten counts were recorded for this clonotype. The chain couples TRBV12-3 or TRBV12-4 to TRBJ2-2, with D unresolved. V dropped 1 base and J dropped 3 bases, with 3 bases sitting between them. The CDR3 sequence is 13 residues long. CDR3 residues: CASSLDYTGELFF. In DNA, the CDR3 is TGTGCCAGCAGTTTAGACTACACCGGGGAGCTGTTTTTT.

The chain combines TRBV6-2 or TRBV6-3 with TRBJ2-1; D gene unclear. CDR3 length: 15 residues. V was trimmed by 5 bases and J by 9 bases, leaving 20 bases between them. Germline assignment: CDR1 MNHEY and CDR2 SVGEGT. CDR3 in amino acids: CASSKTSFPQGEQFF. The CDR3 coding sequence is TGTGCCAGCAGTAAGACCTCCTTCCCACAAGGTGAGCAGTTCTTC.

This clonotype was observed a few times. The chain is built from TRBV29-1 and TRBJ2-1; a possible D gene is TRBD2 (6 bases). Germline V gene sequence: CDR1 SQVTM, CDR2 ANQGSEA. This CDR3 spans 13 amino acids. V was cut by 6 bases and J by 8 bases, with 17 bases left in between. The CDR3 DNA reads TGCAGCGTCGCGGGACTCTCTGGACATGAGCAGTTCTTC. Amino acid sequence: CSVAGLSGHEQFF.

This clonotype was seen a handful of times. The chain recombines TRBV4-3 with TRBJ2-3, with unresolved D. The CDR3 length is 16 residues. Germline assignment: CDR1 LGHNA and CDR2 YSLEER. V lost 0 bases to trimming and J lost 0 bases, with 10 bases between them. CDR3 loop: CASSQEGWGSTDTQYF. CDR3 in DNA: TGCGCCAGCAGCCAAGAGGGCTGGGGTAGCACAGATACGCAGTATTTT.

This clonotype has just a few counts. The chain employs TRBV18 and TRBJ2-1; 11 bases are a match to TRBD2. V gave up 1 base and J gave up 7 bases; unmatched junction bases: 3. This CDR3 comprises 15 residues. Germline CDR1 reads KGHSH; CDR2 reads LQKENI. CDR3 in DNA: TGTGCCAGCTCACCACATACTAGCGGGAGTAATGAGCAGTTCTTC. It specifies CASSPHTSGSNEQFF. Looking up the rest from reference TRBV18 and TRBJ2-1 gives the full variable domain: NAGVMQNPRHLVRRRGQEARLRCSPMKGHSHVYWYRQLPEEGLKFMVYLQKENIIDESGMPKERFSAEFPKEGPSILRIQQVVRGDSAAYFCASSPHTSGSNEQFFGPGTRLTVL.

This chain uses TRBV29-1 with TRBJ2-2; 9 nucleotides line up with TRBD2. The CDR3 consists of 13 residues. Germline loops: CDR1 SQVTM, CDR2 ANQGSEA. V shed 6 bases, J shed 4 bases, and the junction held 3 bases outside the gene matches. The CDR3 DNA is TGCAGCGTCACTAGCGGGTCCACCGGGGAGCTGTTTTTT. Amino acids: CSVTSGSTGELFF.

This clonotype was found many times. The rearrangement joins TRBV29-1 to TRBJ1-1; D unresolved. Germline V gene lookup returns CDR1 SQVTM and CDR2 ANQGSEA. The CDR3 extends over 12 amino acids. The V and J ends lost 3 bases and 3 bases respectively, with 8 bases between them. In DNA form, the CDR3 reads TGCAGCGTTGAGTCGGGGTACACTGAAGCTTTCTTT. As protein: CSVESGYTEAFF.

In its sample, this clonotype was seen a few times. The CDR3 protein is CASSYSSSYNSPLHF. The CDR3 nucleotides read TGTGCCAGCAGTTATAGTAGCTCCTATAATTCACCCCTCCACTTT. The chain couples TRBV6-5 to TRBJ1-6; no definite D call. CDR1 is MNHEY, CDR2 SVGAGI, per germline. The CDR3 has 15 amino acids. V lost 3 bases and J lost 0, with 6 bases in between.

CDR3 in amino acids: CSARLLPVVNTEAFF. CDR3 bases: TGCAGTGCTAGACTGCTACCGGTCGTGAACACTGAAGCTTTCTTT. V usage is TRBV20-1 and J usage is TRBJ1-1; D uncertain. The ends were cut back, 2 bases at V and 0 bases at J, with 13 bases in the middle. The CDR3 runs to 15 residues. Germline CDR1 reads DFQATT; CDR2 reads SNEGSKA (reference sequence).

This clonotype was found a few times. The chain couples TRBV10-3 to TRBJ2-2; D is unresolved. Trimming took off 4 bases at V and 2 bases at J, with 8 bases between the two ends. Germline V CDR1 and CDR2: ENHRY, SYGVKD. The CDR3 contains 14 residues. The CDR3 loop is CAISAGPNTGELFF. The CDR3 DNA reads as TGTGCCATCAGTGCCGGACCTAACACCGGGGAGCTGTTTTTT.

This clonotype was recorded a few times. This rearrangement joins TRBV7-9 to TRBJ2-7; D possibly corresponds to TRBD2 (5 bases). Between the trimmed V and J ends, which lost 2 bases and 7 bases, there was a span of 15 bases. CDR1 SEHNR and CDR2 FQNEAQ come from the germline V gene (reference sequence). The CDR3 is 14 amino acids. CDR3 sequence: CASSLLGGLGEQYF. Here the CDR3 DNA reads TGTGCCAGCAGCTTATTAGGAGGTCTTGGTGAGCAGTACTTC. The variable domain in full, completed from reference TRBV7-9 and TRBJ2-7, reads DTGVSQNPRHKITKRGQNVTFRCDPISEHNRLYWYRQTLGQGPEFLTYFQNEAQLEKSRLLSDRFSAERPKGSFSTLEIQRTEQGDSAMYLCASSLLGGLGEQYFGPGTRLTVT.

This chain connects TRBV28 to TRBJ1-5, with 8 bases aligning to TRBD1. Per germline, CDR1 MDHEN and CDR2 SYDVKM. V was clipped by 8 bases and J by 5 bases; unmatched bases: 11. The CDR3 spans 15 residues. CDR3 amino acids: CASLTRSGGDQPQHF. In nucleotides, the CDR3 is TGTGCCAGCCTTACAAGATCAGGGGGCGATCAGCCCCAGCATTTT.

This clonotype has more than one count but fewer than ten. The gene calls are TRBV12-3 or TRBV12-4 and TRBJ2-1, with D possibly called TRBD1 or TRBD2 (5 bases each). Trimming removed 6 bases from V and 4 bases from J, with 16 bases in between. This CDR3 contains 15 residues. Here the CDR3 DNA reads TGTGCCAGCAGCCCGACCGGGACGCATTACAATGAGCAGTTCTTC. Translated: CASSPTGTHYNEQFF.

CDR3 region: CASRPGQGVDGANVLTF. CDR3 in DNA: TGTGCCAGCAGGCCGGGACAGGGGGTAGATGGGGCCAACGTCCTGACTTTC. This chain links TRBV25-1 with TRBJ2-6, with 11 bases fitting TRBD1. Unmatched junction bases numbered 7, after V lost 6 bases and J lost 3 bases. The CDR3 extends over 17 amino acids. CDR1 MGHDK and CDR2 SYGVNS come from the germline V gene. The complete variable domain, with remaining parts taken from reference TRBV25-1 and TRBJ2-6, reads EADIYQTPRYLVIGTGKKITLECSQTMGHDKMYWYQQDPGMELHLIHYSYGVNSTEKGDLSSESTVSRIRTEHFPLTLESARPSHTSQYLCASRPGQGVDGANVLTFGAGSRLTVL.

The chain joins TRBV10-3 to TRBJ2-1; D is undetermined. Trimming took 8 bases from V and 5 from J, leaving 7 bases between them. Germline loops: CDR1 ENHRY, CDR2 SYGVKD. CDR3 size: 11 residues. CDR3: CAIGPNNEQFF. The CDR3 nucleotides read TGTGCCATCGGGCCGAACAATGAGCAGTTCTTC.

This clonotype was seen more than once but under ten times. The rearrangement links TRBV20-1 to TRBJ2-6, with a possible D match to TRBD1 (6 bases). With 6 bases removed from V and 4 bases from J, the gap between germline ends came to 13 bases. CDR1 and CDR2 from the germline V gene are DFQATT and SNEGSKA (reference sequence). This CDR3 is 14 amino acids long. The CDR3 DNA reads as TGCAGTGCGAGGACAGTGAACGGGGCCAACGTCCTGACTTTC. Protein product: CSARTVNGANVLTF.